This entry features one T cell receptor (beta chain) sequence. Its antigen is currently unknown. It was with a sample-barcoded 5' primer and a J-beta primer mix that a second PCR of about 6 to 11 cycles was run. TCRdb re-called the 5' RACE reads through MiXCR, storing one row per CDR3 protein. The sample has hundreds of thousands of distinct CDR3 sequences, 45% to 50% seen once. This CDR3 comprises 13 residues. Deletions cut 7 bases from V and 10 bases from J, with 17 bases between. Germline CDR1 reads MNHEY; CDR2 reads SVGEGT. These data originate in a study of blood T cells in healthy people across ages. Findings of the study overall: Across the age range, TCR beta diversity per million T cells fell in a roughly linear way.

This chain joins TRBV6-2 or TRBV6-3 and TRBJ2-1, with D possibly TRBD1 on 5 matching bases. The specimen was blood. This TCR came from a man under 40 in good health. The CDR3 loop is CASTPRGSGEQFF. DNA for the CDR3: TGTGCCAGCACGCCAAGGGGATCGGGCGAGCAGTTCTTC.